This paragraph covers one T cell receptor beta chain sequence. Its antigen remains unknown. The sorting of PBMCs gave CD4+ and CD8+ T cells. The CDR3 sequence is 13 residues long. Germline trimming cut 10 bases from V and 11 bases from J; bases unmatched to any gene: 10. Germline-derived CDR1 and CDR2 are SGHRS and YFSETQ. The data were taken from a study of CD8+ T cells in alopecia areata. Study-wide results and limits: Scalp sequencing captures resident alphabeta T cells of normal skin too. Patients displayed less clarity in TCR sharing than mice, a finding possibly related to HLA.

The sequencing template was cDNA reverse transcribed from extracted RNA. Data came from immunoSEQ multiplex PCR; TCRdb stores just in-frame clones and leaves some out. The top ten hold roughly 19% of the sample, which has about 110,000 clones, around 59% seen once. The sample was CD8+ T cells sorted from blood. The chain couples TRBV5-1 to TRBJ2-3, with TRBD2 matching over 13 bases. The receptor was derived from a human donor in good health. The CDR3 sequence: CAAARTSGGEQYF. Written as DNA, the CDR3 is TGCGCCGCCGCGAGGACTAGCGGGGGTGAGCAGTATTTT. The full variable domain, in which reference TRBV5-1 and TRBJ2-3 provide the parts outside the CDR3, is KAGVTQTPRYLIKTRGQQVTLSCSPISGHRSVSWYQQTPGQGLQFLFEYFSETQRNKGNFPGRFSGRQFSNSRSEMNVSTLELGDSALYLCAAARTSGGEQYFGPGTRLTVL.